A single sample gave rise to the 3 T cell receptor beta chains below, sequenced in a study of CD8 T cell repertoires and HIV-1 epitope variants. Their antigens remain unidentified. Here immunoSEQ multiplex PCR was the method, and the copy in TCRdb shows in-frame clones only, minus some. This table has a few thousand clones, 64% appearing once. The sample consisted of cultured CD8+ T cells derived from PBMCs. These receptors originate from a male donor with HIV.

The V call is TRBV2, the J call TRBJ2-3, with 13 bases that match TRBD2. From germline, CDR1 is SNHLY and CDR2 FYNNEI. This CDR3 comprises 19 residues. After removal of 1 base from V and 1 base from J, the junction contained 8 bases not matched to a gene. CDR3 amino acids: CASSEVPGLAGDRTDTQYF. The CDR3 DNA is TGTGCCAGCAGTGAAGTCCCCGGACTAGCGGGGGACCGCACAGATACGCAGTATTTT.

The gene calls are TRBV10-3 and TRBJ2-7; 8 nucleotides match TRBD1. CDR3 length equals 14 residues. Per germline, CDR1 ENHRY and CDR2 SYGVKD. The V gene end was trimmed by 8 bases and the J gene end by 6 bases; junction bases not matched to a gene: 12. The CDR3 region has the DNA TGTGCCATCCGACCGGGACAGGACTTCGCCGAGCAGTACTTC. Translated: CAIRPGQDFAEQYF.

This clone was counted only a few times. This chain joins TRBV11-2 and TRBJ2-1; 7 positions match TRBD1. The V gene's germline CDR1 is SGHAT and CDR2 FQNNGV. Trimming at V came to 1 base and at J to 7 bases, leaving 7 bases not matched to a gene. The CDR3 covers 15 residues. CDR3 sequence (DNA): TGTGCCAGCAGCTTAGTCAGGGGGATTTTAAATGAGCAGTTCTTC. This codes for CASSLVRGILNEQFF.